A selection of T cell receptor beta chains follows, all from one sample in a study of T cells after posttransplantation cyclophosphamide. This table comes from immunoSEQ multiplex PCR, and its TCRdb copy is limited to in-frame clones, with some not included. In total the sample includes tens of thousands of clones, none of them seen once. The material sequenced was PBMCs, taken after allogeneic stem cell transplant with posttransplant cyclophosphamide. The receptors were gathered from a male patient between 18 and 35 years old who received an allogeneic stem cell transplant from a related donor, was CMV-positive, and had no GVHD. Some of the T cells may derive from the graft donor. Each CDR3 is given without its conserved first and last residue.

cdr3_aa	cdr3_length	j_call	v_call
ASSLGSDRRLEAF	13	TRBJ1-1	TRBV7-2
ASSYLSGQPEAF	12	TRBJ1-1	TRBV6-1
ASSPQLDTQY	10	TRBJ2-3	TRBV7-9
ATASSGVLGDTQY	13	TRBJ2-3	TRBV15
ASSFGVNQGSYGYT	14	TRBJ1-2	TRBV7-9
ASRPRGGAGEQY	12	TRBJ2-7	TRBV7-8
ASSFNRGIGSDQPQH	15	TRBJ1-5	TRBV27
ASSPNTGDLSGYT	13	TRBJ1-2	TRBV18
ASSRLASTDTQY	12	TRBJ2-3	TRBV5-1
ASSLVSGQGYREQY	14	TRBJ2-7	TRBV5-1
ASSLTRPTYGYT	12	TRBJ1-2	TRBV28
ASSRGADSSYEQY	13	TRBJ2-7	TRBV7-9
ASSFPNTGELF	11	TRBJ2-2	TRBV28
ASSPGLAPSTDTQY	14	TRBJ2-3	TRBV27
ASSAPGPVYGYT	12	TRBJ1-2	TRBV6-5
ASREGLAGGYNEQF	14	TRBJ2-1	TRBV2
ASSVRGESYNSPLH	14	TRBJ1-6	TRBV9
ASSTGRGVGQPQH	13	TRBJ1-5	TRBV19
AISESILTDYYEQY	14	TRBJ2-7	TRBV10-3
AWRAGTGPRKQF	12	TRBJ2-1	TRBV30
ASTIGLGFSYEQY	13	TRBJ2-7	TRBV7-9
ASSSKLTQNSGNTIY	15	TRBJ1-3	TRBV13
ASSYKGVYEQY	11	TRBJ2-7	TRBV6-5
ATSPGDEQY	9	.	TRBV28
ASSWGSHNSPLH	12	TRBJ1-6	TRBV19
ASSLEAGDPSPQETQY	16	TRBJ2-5	TRBV7-6